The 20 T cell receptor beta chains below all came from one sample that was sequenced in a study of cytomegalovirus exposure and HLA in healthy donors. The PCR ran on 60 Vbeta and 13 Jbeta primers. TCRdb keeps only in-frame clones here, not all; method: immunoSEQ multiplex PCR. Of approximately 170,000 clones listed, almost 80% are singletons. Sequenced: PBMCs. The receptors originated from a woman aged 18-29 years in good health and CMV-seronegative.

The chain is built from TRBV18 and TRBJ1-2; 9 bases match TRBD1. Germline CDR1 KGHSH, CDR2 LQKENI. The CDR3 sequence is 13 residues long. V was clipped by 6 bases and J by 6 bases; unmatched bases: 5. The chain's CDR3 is CASSPTGGDGYTF. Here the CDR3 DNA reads TGTGCCAGCTCCCCGACAGGGGGAGATGGCTACACCTTC.

The CDR3 loop is CASSQDRGVNEQYF. The CDR3 coding sequence is TGCGCCAGCAGCCAAGACAGGGGGGTGAACGAGCAGTACTTC. The chain employs TRBV4-1 and TRBJ2-7; perhaps TRBD1 as D (7 bases). This CDR3 contains 14 residues. Germline CDR1 reads MGHRA; CDR2 reads YSYEKL. V lost 0 bases to trimming and J lost 5 bases, with 11 bases between them.

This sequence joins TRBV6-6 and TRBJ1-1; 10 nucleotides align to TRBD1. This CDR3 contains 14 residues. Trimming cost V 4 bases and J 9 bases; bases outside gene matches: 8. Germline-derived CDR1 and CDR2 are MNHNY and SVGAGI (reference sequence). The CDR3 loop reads CASSSQGTGAKAFF. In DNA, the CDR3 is TGTGCCAGCAGTTCCCAGGGGACAGGGGCAAAAGCTTTCTTT.

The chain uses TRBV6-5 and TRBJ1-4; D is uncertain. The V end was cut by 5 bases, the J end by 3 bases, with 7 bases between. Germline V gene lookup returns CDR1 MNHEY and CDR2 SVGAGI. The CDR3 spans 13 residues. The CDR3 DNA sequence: TGTGCCAGCAGTAATTCAGCTAATGAAAAACTGTTTTTT. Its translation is CASSNSANEKLFF.

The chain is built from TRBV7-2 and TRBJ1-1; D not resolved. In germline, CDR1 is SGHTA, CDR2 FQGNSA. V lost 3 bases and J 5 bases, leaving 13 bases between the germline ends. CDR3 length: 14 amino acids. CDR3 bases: TGTGCCAGCAGCTTGCCGACATCGAAGACTGAAGCTTTCTTT. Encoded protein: CASSLPTSKTEAFF.

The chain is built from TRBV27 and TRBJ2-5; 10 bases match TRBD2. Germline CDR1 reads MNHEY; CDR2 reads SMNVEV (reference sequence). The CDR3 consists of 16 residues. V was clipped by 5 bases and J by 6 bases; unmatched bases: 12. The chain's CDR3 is CASSPRTGTSVQTQYF. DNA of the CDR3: TGTGCCAGCAGTCCGAGAACCGGGACTAGCGTACAGACCCAGTACTTC.

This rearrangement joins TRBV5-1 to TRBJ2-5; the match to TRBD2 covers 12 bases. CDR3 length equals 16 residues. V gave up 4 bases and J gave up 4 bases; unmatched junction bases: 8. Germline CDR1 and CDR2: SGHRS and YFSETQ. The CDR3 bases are TGCGCCAGCAGCCCCCGGGCTAGCGGGGGGGGAGAGACCCAGTACTTC. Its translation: CASSPRASGGGETQYF.

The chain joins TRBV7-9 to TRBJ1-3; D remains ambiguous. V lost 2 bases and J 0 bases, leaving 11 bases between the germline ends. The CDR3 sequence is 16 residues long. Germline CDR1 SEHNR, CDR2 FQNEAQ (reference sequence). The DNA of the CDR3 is TGTGCCAGCAGCTTAAAGGCGGGAAGCTCTGGAAACACCATATATTTT. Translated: CASSLKAGSSGNTIYF.

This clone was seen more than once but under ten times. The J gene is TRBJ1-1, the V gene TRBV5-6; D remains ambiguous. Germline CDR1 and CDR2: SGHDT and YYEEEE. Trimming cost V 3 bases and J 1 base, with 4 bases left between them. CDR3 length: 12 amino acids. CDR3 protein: CASSYGNTEAFF. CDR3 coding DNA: TGTGCCAGCAGCTACGGGAACACTGAAGCTTTCTTT.

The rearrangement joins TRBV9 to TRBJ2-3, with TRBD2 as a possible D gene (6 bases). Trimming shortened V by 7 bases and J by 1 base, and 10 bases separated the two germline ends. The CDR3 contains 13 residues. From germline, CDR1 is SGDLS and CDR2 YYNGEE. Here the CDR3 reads CASGGGGTDTQYF. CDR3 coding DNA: TGTGCCAGCGGGGGAGGAGGCACAGATACGCAGTATTTT.

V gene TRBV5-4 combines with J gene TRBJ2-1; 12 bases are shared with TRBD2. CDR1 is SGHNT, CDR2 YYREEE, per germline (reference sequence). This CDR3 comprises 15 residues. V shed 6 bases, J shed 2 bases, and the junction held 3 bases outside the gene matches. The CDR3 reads CASTRLAGAYNEQFF. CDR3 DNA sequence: TGTGCCAGCACCCGACTAGCGGGAGCCTACAATGAGCAGTTCTTC.

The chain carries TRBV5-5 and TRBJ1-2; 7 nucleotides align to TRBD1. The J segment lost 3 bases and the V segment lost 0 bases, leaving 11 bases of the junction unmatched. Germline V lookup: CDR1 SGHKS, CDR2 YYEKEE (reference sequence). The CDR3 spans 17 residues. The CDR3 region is CASSLAMDRFTHYGYTF. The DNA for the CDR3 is TGTGCCAGCAGCTTGGCCATGGACAGGTTTACGCACTATGGCTACACCTTC. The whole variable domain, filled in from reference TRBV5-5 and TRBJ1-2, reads DAGVTQSPTHLIKTRGQQVTLRCSPISGHKSVSWYQQVLGQGPQFIFQYYEKEERGRGNFPDRFSARQFPNYSSELNVNALLLGDSALYLCASSLAMDRFTHYGYTFGSGTRLTVV.

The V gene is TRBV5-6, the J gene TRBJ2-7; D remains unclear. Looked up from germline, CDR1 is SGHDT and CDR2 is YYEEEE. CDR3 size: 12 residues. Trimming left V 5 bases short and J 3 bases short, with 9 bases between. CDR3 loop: CASSIDIYEQYF. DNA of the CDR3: TGTGCCAGCAGTATAGACATCTACGAGCAGTACTTC.

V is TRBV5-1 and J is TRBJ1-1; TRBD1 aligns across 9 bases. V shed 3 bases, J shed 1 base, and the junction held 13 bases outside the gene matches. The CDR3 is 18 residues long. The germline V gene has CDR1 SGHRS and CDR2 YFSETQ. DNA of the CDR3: TGCGCCAGCAGCTATCCCCCCCCGGGACAGGGTGAGAACACTGAAGCTTTCTTT. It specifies CASSYPPPGQGENTEAFF.

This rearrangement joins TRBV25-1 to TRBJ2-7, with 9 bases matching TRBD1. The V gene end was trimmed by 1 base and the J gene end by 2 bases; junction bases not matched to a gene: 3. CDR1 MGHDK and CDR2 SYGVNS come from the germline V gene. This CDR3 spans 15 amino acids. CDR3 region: CASSELGQGAYEQYF. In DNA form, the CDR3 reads TGTGCCAGCAGTGAATTGGGACAGGGCGCCTACGAGCAGTACTTC.

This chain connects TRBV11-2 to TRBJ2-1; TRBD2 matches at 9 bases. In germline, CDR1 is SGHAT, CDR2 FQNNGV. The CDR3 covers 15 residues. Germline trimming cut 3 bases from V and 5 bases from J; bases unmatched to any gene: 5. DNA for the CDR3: TGTGCCAGCAGCTTCGGACTAGCGAATAACAATGAGCAGTTCTTC. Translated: CASSFGLANNNEQFF.

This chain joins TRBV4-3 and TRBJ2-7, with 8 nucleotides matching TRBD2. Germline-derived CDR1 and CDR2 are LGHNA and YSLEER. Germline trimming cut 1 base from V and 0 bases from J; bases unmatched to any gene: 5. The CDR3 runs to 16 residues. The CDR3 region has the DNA TGCGCCAGCAGCCAAGTAGCGGGGACGTTCTCCTACGAGCAGTACTTC. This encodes CASSQVAGTFSYEQYF.

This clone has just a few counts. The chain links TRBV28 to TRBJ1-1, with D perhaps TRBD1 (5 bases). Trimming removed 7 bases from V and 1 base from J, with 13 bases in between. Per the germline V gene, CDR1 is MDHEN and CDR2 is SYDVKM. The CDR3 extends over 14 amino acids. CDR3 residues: CASTLLGANTEAFF. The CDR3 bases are TGTGCCAGCACCCTTTTAGGGGCGAACACTGAAGCTTTCTTT.

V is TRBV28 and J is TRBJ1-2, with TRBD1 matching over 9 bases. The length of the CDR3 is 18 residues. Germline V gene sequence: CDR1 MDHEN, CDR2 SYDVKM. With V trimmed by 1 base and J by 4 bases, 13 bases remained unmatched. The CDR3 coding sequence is TGTGCCAGCAGTTTATTATTTCGGGACAGGGACTTGGGCTATGGCTACACCTTC. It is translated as CASSLLFRDRDLGYGYTF.

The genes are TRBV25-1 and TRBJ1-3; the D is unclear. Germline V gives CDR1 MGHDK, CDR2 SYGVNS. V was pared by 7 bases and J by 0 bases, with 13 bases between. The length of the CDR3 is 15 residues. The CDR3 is CASTDLSPSGNTIYF. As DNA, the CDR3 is TGTGCCAGCACCGATTTGAGTCCCTCTGGAAACACCATATATTTT.